This TCR beta chain was found in a study of cytomegalovirus exposure and HLA in healthy donors. The PCR used 60 Vbeta and 13 Jbeta primers. Here immunoSEQ multiplex PCR was the method, and the copy in TCRdb shows in-frame clones only, minus some. Here the sample spans 100,000 or so clones, more than 65% being singletons. Overall study results and limits: Some public TCRs appeared in many individuals, while most sequences were rare.

With regard to this clone: Its antigen is undetermined.

The CDR3 is 17 amino acids. Germline CDR1 is LNHDA and CDR2 is SQIVND (reference sequence). V dropped 0 bases and J dropped 4; count of bases not matched to a gene: 8. The clonotype comes from a woman between 18 and 29 years old in good health and CMV-seronegative. The specimen was PBMCs. The V gene is TRBV19, the J gene TRBJ1-4; 7 bases map to TRBD1. CDR3 protein: CASSIDQFRDSNEKLFF. CDR3 sequence (DNA): TGTGCCAGTAGTATAGATCAATTTCGGGACAGTAATGAAAAACTGTTTTTT.